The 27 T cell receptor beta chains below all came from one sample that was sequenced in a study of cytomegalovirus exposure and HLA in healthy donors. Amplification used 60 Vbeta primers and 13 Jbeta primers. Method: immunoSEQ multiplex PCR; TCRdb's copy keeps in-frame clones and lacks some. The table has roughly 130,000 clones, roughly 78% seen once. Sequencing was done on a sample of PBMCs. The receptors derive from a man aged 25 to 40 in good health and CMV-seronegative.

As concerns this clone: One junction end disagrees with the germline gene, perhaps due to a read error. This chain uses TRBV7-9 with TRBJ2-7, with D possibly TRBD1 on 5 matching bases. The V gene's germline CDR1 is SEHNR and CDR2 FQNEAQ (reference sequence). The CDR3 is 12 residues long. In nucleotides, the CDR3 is TGTTCCAGCAGCGAAACAGGCTACGAGCAGTACTTC. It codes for CSSSETGYEQYF.

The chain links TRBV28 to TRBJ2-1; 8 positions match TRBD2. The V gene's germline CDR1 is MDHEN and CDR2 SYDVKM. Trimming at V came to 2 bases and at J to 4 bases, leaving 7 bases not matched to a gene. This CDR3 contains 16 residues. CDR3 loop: CASSLPGLAAYNEQFF. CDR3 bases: TGTGCCAGCAGTTTACCAGGACTAGCAGCTTACAATGAGCAGTTCTTC.

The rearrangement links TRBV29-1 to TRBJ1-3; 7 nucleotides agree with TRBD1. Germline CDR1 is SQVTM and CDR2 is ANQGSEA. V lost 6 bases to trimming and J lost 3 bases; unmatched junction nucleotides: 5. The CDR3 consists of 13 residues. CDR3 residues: CSVIRQGGNTIYF. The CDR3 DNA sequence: TGCAGCGTGATTAGACAGGGTGGAAACACCATATATTTT. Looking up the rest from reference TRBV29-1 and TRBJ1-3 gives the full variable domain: SAVISQKPSRDICQRGTSLTIQCQVDSQVTMMFWYRQQPGQSLTLIATANQGSEATYESGFVIDKFPISRPNLTFSTLTVSNMSPEDSSIYLCSVIRQGGNTIYFGEGSWLTVV.

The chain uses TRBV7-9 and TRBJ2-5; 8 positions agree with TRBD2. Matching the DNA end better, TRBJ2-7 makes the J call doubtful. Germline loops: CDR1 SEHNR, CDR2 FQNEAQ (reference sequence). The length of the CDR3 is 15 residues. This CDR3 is CASSSGAGASYEQYF. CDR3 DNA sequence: TGTGCCAGCAGCTCGGGAGCGGGAGCCTCCTACGAGCAGTACTTC.

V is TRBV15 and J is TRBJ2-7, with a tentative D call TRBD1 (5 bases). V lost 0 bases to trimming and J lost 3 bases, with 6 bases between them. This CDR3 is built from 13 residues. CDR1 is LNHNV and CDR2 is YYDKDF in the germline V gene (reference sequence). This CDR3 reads CATSRDDSYEQYF. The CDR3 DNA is TGTGCCACCAGCAGAGATGACAGCTACGAGCAGTACTTC.

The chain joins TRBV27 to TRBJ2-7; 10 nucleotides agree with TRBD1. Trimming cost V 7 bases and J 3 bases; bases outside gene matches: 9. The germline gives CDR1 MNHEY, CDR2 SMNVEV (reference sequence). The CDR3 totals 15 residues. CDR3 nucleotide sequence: TGTGCCAGCACCAAAAACCGGGACAGGGGCTACGAGCAGTACTTC. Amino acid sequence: CASTKNRDRGYEQYF.

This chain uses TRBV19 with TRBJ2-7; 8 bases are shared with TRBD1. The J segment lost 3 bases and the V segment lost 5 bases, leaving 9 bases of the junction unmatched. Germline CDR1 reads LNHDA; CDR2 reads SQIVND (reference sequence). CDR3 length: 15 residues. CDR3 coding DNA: TGTGCCAGTAGTCCAGGACAGGGAACTGTCTACGAGCAGTACTTC. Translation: CASSPGQGTVYEQYF.

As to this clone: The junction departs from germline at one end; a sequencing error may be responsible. CDR3 in DNA: TGTGCCAGCAGCCCTAACTACGAGCAGTACTTT. Translation gives CASSPNYEQYF. The chain joins TRBV7-9 to TRBJ2-7; D is ambiguous. This CDR3 has 11 amino acids. CDR1 is SEHNR and CDR2 is FQNEAQ in the germline V gene (reference sequence).

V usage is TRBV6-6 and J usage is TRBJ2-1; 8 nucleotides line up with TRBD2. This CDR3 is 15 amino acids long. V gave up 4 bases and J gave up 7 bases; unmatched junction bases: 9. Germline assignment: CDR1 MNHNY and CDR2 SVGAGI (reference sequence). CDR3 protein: CASSFGTSRKNEQFF. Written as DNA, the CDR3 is TGTGCCAGCAGTTTTGGGACTAGTCGGAAGAATGAGCAGTTCTTC.

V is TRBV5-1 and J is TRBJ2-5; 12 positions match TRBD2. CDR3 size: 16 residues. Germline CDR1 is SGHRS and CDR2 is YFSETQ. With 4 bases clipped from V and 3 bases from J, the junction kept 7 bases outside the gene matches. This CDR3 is CASSLRTSGIKETQYF. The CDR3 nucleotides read TGCGCCAGCAGCCTTCGGACTAGCGGGATAAAAGAGACCCAGTACTTC.

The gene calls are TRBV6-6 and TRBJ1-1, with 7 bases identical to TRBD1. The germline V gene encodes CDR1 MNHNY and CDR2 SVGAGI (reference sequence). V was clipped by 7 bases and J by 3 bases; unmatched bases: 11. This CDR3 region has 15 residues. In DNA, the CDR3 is TGTGCCAGCACCGACAGGACAGGATCGTACACTGAAGCTTTCTTT. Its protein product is CASTDRTGSYTEAFF.

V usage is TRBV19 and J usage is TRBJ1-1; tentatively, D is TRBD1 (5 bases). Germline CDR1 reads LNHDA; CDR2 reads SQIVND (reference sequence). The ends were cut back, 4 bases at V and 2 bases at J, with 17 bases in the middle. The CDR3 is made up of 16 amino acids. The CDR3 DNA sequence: TGTGCCAGTAGTACTAGCGGCGCGGGACTAAACACTGAAGCTTTCTTT. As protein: CASSTSGAGLNTEAFF.

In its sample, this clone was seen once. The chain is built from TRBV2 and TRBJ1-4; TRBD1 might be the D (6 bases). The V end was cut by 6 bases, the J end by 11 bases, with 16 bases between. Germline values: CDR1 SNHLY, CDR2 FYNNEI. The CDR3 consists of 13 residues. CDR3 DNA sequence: TGTGCCAGCAGCACAGGGCTCCAGGGTAAACTGTTTTTT. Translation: CASSTGLQGKLFF. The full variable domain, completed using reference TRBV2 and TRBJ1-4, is EPEVTQTPSHQVTQMGQEVILRCVPISNHLYFYWYRQILGQKVEFLVSFYNNEISEKSEIFDDQFSVERPDGSNFTLKIRSTKLEDSAMYFCASSTGLQGKLFFGSGTQLSVL.

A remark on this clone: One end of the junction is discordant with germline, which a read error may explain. The CDR3 DNA is TGTTCCAGCAGGAGAGTTGAGGGAGAGCAGTACTTC. It is translated as CSSRRVEGEQYF. The V and J genes are TRBV7-9 and TRBJ2-7; TRBD2 is a possible D gene (5 bases). The germline V gene encodes CDR1 SEHNR and CDR2 FQNEAQ (reference sequence). The CDR3 contains 12 residues.

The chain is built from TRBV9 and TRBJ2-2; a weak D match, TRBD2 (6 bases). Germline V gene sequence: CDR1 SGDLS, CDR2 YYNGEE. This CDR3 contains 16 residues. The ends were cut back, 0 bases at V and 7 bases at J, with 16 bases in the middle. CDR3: CASSVAHREFSGELFF. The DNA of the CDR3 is TGTGCCAGCAGCGTAGCTCACCGGGAGTTCAGCGGGGAGCTGTTTTTT.

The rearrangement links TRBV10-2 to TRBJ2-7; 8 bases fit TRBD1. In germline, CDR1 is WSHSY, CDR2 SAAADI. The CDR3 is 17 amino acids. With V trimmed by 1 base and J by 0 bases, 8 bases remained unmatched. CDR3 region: CASSELGHTGGSYEQYF. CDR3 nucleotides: TGCGCCAGCAGTGAGTTGGGACATACAGGGGGCTCCTACGAGCAGTACTTC.

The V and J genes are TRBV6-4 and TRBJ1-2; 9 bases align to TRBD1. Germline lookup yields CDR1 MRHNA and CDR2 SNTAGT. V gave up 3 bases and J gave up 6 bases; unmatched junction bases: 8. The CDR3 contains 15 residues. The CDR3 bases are TGTGCCAGCAGTGAATTTGACAGGGGGGACAATGGCTACACCTTC. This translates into CASSEFDRGDNGYTF.

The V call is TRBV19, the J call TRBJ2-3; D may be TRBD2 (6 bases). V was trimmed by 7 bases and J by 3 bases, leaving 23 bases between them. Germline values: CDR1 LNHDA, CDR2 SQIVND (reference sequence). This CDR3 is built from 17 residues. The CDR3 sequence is CASTLFLATRGTDTQYF. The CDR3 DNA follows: TGTGCCAGTACCCTTTTTCTAGCGACCCGGGGAACAGATACGCAGTATTTT.

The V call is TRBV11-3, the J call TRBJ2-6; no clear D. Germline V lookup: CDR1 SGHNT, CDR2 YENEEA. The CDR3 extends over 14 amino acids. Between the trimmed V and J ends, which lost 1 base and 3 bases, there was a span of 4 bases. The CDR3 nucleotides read TGTGCCAGCAGCTTAGGAGTTGGGGCCAACGTCCTGACTTTC. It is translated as CASSLGVGANVLTF.

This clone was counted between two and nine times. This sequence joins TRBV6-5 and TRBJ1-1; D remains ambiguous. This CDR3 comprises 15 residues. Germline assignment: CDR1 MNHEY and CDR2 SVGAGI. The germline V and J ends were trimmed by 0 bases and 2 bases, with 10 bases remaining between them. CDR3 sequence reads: CASSYSSSSNTEAFF. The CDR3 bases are TGTGCCAGCAGTTACTCGTCCAGTTCTAACACTGAAGCTTTCTTT.

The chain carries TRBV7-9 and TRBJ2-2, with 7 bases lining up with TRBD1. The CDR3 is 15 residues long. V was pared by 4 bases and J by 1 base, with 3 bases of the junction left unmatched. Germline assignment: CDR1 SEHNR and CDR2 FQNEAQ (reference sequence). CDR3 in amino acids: CASSSRTGNTGELFF. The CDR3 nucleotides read TGTGCCAGCAGCTCTAGGACAGGGAACACCGGGGAGCTGTTTTTT.

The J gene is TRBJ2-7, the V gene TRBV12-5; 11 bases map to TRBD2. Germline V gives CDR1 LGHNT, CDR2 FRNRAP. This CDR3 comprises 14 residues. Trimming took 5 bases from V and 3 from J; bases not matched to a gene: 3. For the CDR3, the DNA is TGTGCTAGTGGTCCTGGGACTAGCGGCTACGAGCAGTACTTC. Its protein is CASGPGTSGYEQYF.

The CDR3 here is CAWSARGGDYGYTF. Written as DNA, the CDR3 is TGTGCCTGGAGTGCCCGCGGGGGCGACTATGGCTACACCTTC. The V call is TRBV30, the J call TRBJ1-2, with D perhaps matching TRBD1 (6 bases). The V and J ends lost 1 base and 3 bases respectively, with 12 bases between them. CDR3 size: 14 residues. Germline CDR1 is GTSNPN and CDR2 is SVGIG (reference sequence).

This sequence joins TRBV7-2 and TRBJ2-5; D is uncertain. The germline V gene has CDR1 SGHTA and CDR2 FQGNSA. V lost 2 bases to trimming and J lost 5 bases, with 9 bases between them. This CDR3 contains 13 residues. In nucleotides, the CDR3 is TGTGCCAGCAGCTTATTCCTTGAGGAGACCCAGTACTTC. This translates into CASSLFLEETQYF.

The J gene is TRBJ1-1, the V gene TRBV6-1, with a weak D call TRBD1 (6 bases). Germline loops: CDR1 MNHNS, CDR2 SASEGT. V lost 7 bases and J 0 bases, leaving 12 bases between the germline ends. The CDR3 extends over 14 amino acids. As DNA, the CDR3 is TGTGCCAGCATCATGACAGGAGTGAACACTGAAGCTTTCTTT. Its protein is CASIMTGVNTEAFF.

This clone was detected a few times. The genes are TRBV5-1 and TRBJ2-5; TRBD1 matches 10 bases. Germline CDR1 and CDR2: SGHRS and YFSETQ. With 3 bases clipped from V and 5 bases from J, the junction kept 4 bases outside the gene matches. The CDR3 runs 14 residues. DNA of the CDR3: TGCGCCAGCAGCTCCCGGGACAGGGGTGAGACCCAGTACTTC. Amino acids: CASSSRDRGETQYF.

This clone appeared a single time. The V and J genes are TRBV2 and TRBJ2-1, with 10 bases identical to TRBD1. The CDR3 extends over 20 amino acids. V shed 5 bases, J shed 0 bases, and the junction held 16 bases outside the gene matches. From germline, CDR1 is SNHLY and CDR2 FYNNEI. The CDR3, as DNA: TGTGCCAGCAGTCGACGTCCGGGACAGGGGACCCCAAGCTCCTACAATGAGCAGTTCTTC. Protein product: CASSRRPGQGTPSSYNEQFF.